Sequencing of this T cell receptor (beta chain) was carried out in a study of monozygotic twins with inflammatory bowel disease. Total RNA from whole blood was isolated with no T cell sorting. About this clonotype itself: The antigen is unknown.

Germline CDR1 and CDR2: SQVTM and ANQGSEA. The CDR3 consists of 14 residues. TCRdb re-called the 5' RACE reads; one entry per CDR3 protein, DNA not given. This repertoire includes 150,000 or so distinct CDR3 sequences. General study results and limits: Fewer clonotypes were shared with others by IBD patients than by healthy twins, especially with disease activity. With inverse Simpson as the measure, TCRbeta diversity was lower in IBD patients than in healthy co-twins. Among T cells, the various subtypes were not distinguishable.

What was sequenced was blood. The sequence came from a human donor with ulcerative colitis or Crohn's disease, or a healthy co-twin of an affected twin (not recorded which). The genes are TRBV29-1 and TRBJ2-7. CDR3: CSVEDPSLGYEQYF.